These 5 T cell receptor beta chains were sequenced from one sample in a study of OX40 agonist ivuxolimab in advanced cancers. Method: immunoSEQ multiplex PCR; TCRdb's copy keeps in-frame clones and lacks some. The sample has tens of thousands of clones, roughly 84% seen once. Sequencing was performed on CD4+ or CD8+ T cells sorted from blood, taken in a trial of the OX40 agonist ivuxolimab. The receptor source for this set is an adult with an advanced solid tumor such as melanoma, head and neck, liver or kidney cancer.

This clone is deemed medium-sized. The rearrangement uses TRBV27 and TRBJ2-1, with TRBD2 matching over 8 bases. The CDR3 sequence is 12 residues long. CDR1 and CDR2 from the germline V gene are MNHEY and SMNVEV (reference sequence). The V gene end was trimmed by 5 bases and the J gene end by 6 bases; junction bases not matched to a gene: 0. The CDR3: CASSGTSNEQFF. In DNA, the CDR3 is TGTGCCAGCAGTGGGACTAGCAATGAGCAGTTCTTC.

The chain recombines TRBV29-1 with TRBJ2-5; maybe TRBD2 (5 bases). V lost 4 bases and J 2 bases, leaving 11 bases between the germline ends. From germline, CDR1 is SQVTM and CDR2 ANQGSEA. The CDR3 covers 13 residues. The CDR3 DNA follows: TGCAGCGTTGTTCCTAGCCCACAAGAGACCCAGTACTTC. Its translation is CSVVPSPQETQYF.

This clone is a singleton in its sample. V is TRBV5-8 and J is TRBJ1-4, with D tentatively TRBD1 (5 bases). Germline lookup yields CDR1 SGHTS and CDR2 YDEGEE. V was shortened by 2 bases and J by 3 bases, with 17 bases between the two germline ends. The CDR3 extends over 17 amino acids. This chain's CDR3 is CASSFGSARGANEKLFF. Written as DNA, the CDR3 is TGTGCCAGCAGCTTCGGGTCCGCACGGGGGGCTAATGAAAAACTGTTTTTT. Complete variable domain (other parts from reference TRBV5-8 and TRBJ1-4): EAGVTQSPTHLIKTRGQQATLRCSPISGHTSVYWYQQALGLGLQFLLWYDEGEERNRGNFPPRFSGRQFPNYSSELNVNALELEDSALYLCASSFGSARGANEKLFFGSGTQLSVL.

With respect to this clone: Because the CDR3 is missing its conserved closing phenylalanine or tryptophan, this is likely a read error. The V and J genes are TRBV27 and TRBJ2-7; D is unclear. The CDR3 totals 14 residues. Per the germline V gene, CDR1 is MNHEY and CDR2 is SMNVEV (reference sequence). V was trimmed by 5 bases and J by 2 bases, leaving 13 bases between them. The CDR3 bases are TGTGCCAGCAGTGCCACCCCCCTTACCTACGAGCAGTACCTC. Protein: CASSATPLTYEQYL.

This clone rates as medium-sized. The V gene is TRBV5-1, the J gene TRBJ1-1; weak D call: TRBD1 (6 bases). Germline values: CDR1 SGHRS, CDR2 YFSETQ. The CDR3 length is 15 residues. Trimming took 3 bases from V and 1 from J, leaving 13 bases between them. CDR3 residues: CASSSGTYSNTEAFF. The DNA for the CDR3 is TGCGCCAGCAGCTCCGGGACATATTCGAACACTGAAGCTTTCTTT.